The present entry profiles one T cell receptor beta chain with its context. Its cognate antigen is unknown. This sample was included in a study of siplizumab effects on memory and regulatory T cells. Overall study: Either no drug or siplizumab at approximately 0.93 ug/mL was used in mixed lymphocyte reactions that were paired. The study's findings and limits: Unstimulated subsets contained matches for only a minor fraction of alloreactive clones. Whether the proliferating Tregs (from siplizumab cultures) were suppressive was not confirmed.

Coculture of mixed lymphocyte reaction cells was performed at 37°C for roughly 6 days. Trimming took 2 bases from V and 4 from J; bases not matched to a gene: 6. CDR1 is MNHEY, CDR2 SVGAGI, per germline. The CDR3 has 15 residues. The protocol was immunoSEQ multiplex PCR, while the TCRdb copy is restricted to in-frame clones and leaves out a portion. The table lists approximately 20,000 clones, approximately 44% of them singletons, with approximately 5.7% in the top ten. The sample consisted of CFSE-low (dividing) CD4+ T cells sorted from an allogeneic mixed lymphocyte reaction. The rearrangement links TRBV6-5 to TRBJ1-1, with 8 bases aligning to TRBD1. The TCR comes from a human donor in good health; the cells came from an allogeneic mixed lymphocyte reaction. Some clones in this sample may be carry-over from other donors' samples. The CDR3 DNA reads as TGTGCCAGCAGTTACCCCGGACAGGGAGGCACTGAAGCTTTCTTT. It is translated as CASSYPGQGGTEAFF.